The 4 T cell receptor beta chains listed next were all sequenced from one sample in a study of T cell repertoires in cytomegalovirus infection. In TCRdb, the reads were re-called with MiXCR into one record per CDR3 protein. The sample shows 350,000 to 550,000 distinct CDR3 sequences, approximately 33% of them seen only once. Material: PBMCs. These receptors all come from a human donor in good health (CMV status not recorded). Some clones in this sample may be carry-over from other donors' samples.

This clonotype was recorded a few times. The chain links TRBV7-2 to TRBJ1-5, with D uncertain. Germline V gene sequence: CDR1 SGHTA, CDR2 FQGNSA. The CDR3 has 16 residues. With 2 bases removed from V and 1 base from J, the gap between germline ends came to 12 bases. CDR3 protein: CASSLRVGSSNQPQHF. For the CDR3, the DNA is TGTGCCAGCAGCTTACGTGTAGGGTCGAGCAATCAGCCCCAGCATTTT.

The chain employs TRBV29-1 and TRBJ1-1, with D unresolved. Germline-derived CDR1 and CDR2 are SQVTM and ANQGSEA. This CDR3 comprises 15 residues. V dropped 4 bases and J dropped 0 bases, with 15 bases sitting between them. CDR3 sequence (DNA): TGCAGCGTTGGTCAGCGGTCTCCAATGAACACTGAAGCTTTCTTT. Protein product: CSVGQRSPMNTEAFF. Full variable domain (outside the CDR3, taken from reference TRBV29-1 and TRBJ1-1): SAVISQKPSRDICQRGTSLTIQCQVDSQVTMMFWYRQQPGQSLTLIATANQGSEATYESGFVIDKFPISRPNLTFSTLTVSNMSPEDSSIYLCSVGQRSPMNTEAFFGQGTRLTVV.

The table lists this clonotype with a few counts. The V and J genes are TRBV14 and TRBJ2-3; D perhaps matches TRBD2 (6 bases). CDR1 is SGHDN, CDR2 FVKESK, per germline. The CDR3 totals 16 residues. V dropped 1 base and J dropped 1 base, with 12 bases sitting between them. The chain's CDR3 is CASSQGRLAGTDTQYF. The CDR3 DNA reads TGTGCCAGCAGCCAAGGTCGATTAGCGGGCACAGATACGCAGTATTTT. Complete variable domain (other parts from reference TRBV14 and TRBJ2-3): EAGVTQFPSHSVIEKGQTVTLRCDPISGHDNLYWYRRVMGKEIKFLLHFVKESKQDESGMPNNRFLAERTGGTYSTLKVQPAELEDSGVYFCASSQGRLAGTDTQYFGPGTRLTVL.

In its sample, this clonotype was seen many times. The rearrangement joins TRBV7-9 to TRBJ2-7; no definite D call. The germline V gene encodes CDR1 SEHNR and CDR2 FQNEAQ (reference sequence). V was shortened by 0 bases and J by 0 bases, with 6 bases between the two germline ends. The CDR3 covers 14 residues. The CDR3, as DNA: TGTGCCAGCAGCTTAGCCGCAGCCTCCTACGAGCAGTACTTC. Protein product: CASSLAAASYEQYF.